This T cell receptor (beta chain) appears in the sequencing data of a study of cytomegalovirus exposure and HLA in healthy donors. Findings and limits, study-wide: Most TCR beta V segments were productive about 90% or about 30% of the time in an earlier analysis. According to a later analysis, donors in an Asian-associated ancestry cluster reportedly had fewer N-insertions than the 666-donor mean.

60 Vbeta and 13 Jbeta primers were used in PCR. The repertoire was sequenced with immunoSEQ multiplex PCR; TCRdb's copy has only in-frame clones and lacks some. The table for this sample gives 130,000 or so clones. A word on this clone: As yet, its antigen is unknown.

The V segment lost 3 bases and the J segment 0 bases; nucleotides outside the gene matches: 1. The germline CDR1 and CDR2 sequences are ENHRY and SYGVKD. The CDR3 spans 14 residues. This TCR came from a man aged 18-30 years in good health and CMV-seronegative. The rearrangement uses TRBV10-3 and TRBJ2-7, with 8 bases matching TRBD1. The sample comprised PBMCs. The CDR3 region is CAISEGTGSYEQYF. DNA for the CDR3: TGTGCCATCAGTGAAGGGACAGGCTCCTACGAGCAGTACTTC.